This T cell receptor beta chain derives from a study of T cell repertoires in cytomegalovirus infection. As for the study in general: Epitope selection comprised recently identified HLA-C-restricted CMV epitopes and well-studied HLA-B-restricted CMV epitopes. Public TCR beta signatures indicated both CMV infection and matching HLA type.

TCRdb processed the reads anew with MiXCR; each CDR3 protein has one entry. In the table there are 450,000 to 600,000 distinct CDR3 sequences, 30% to 40% of which are singletons. The table lists this clonotype with a few counts. Its antigen is still unknown. Trimming removed 0 bases at V and 5 bases at J, with 16 bases between. The V gene's germline CDR1 is MGHDK and CDR2 SYGVNS. The CDR3 has 16 amino acids. General study points: Within the response measured ex vivo, HLA-C-restricted CMV-specific TCR beta clonotypes were dominant.

The chain joins TRBV25-1 to TRBJ2-5, with D perhaps matching TRBD1 (5 bases). The sequence was obtained from a human donor in good health (CMV status not recorded). Some clones in this sample may be carry-over from other donors' samples. Specimen: cultured PBMCs, collected from culture after CMV antigen stimulation. CDR3 DNA: TGTGCCAGCAGTGAATATCTAAGGGGCTCTGGGGAGACCCAGTACTTC. This sequence encodes CASSEYLRGSGETQYF.